The 15 T cell receptor beta chains below come from one sample, sequenced in a study of T-cell memory formation after mild COVID-19. A single record per CDR3 protein comes from TCRdb applying MiXCR to the 5' RACE reads. The sample contains more than 400,000 distinct CDR3 sequences, around a sixth of which appear only once. Sequencing used PBMCs or a T cell subset sorted from them (not recorded which). The receptors derive from an adult woman who had mild COVID-19 (a few samples of this study predate the infection). Cell type and time point are not known.

The genes are TRBV7-2 and TRBJ2-4; possible D gene TRBD2, 5 bases. V shed 5 bases and J shed 7 bases, with 24 bases lying between them. The CDR3 spans 17 residues. From germline, CDR1 is SGHTA and CDR2 FQGNSA. The CDR3 sequence: CASSPQVGGGARNIQYF. The CDR3 DNA reads TGTGCCAGCAGCCCCCAGGTAGGCGGAGGAGCCAGGAACATTCAGTACTTC.

The chain employs TRBV20-1 and TRBJ2-3, with D perhaps assigned TRBD1 or TRBD2 (6 bases each). Germline V CDR1 and CDR2: DFQATT, SNEGSKA (reference sequence). The CDR3 consists of 15 residues. V was clipped by 0 bases and J by 1 base, with 11 bases between them. The CDR3, as DNA: TGCAGTGCTAGAGAGGGGGGCTACCGCACAGATACGCAGTATTTT. Residues: CSAREGGYRTDTQYF.

This clonotype came up a few times. The chain joins TRBV29-1 to TRBJ2-7; 7 bases are shared with TRBD2. The J segment lost 4 bases and the V segment lost 5 bases, leaving 14 bases of the junction unmatched. This CDR3 spans 15 amino acids. Germline V gene lookup returns CDR1 SQVTM and CDR2 ANQGSEA. CDR3 loop: CSVSSKAGPRYEQYF. CDR3 in DNA: TGCAGCGTTTCCTCCAAAGCGGGACCGAGGTACGAGCAGTACTTC.

The chain uses TRBV6-1 and TRBJ2-5, with 8 bases matching TRBD2. The CDR3 loop spans 14 amino acids. V dropped 3 bases and J dropped 2; count of bases not matched to a gene: 2. Germline V lookup: CDR1 MNHNS, CDR2 SASEGT. The CDR3 DNA is TGTGCCAGCAGTGACCGGGGGGGACAAGAGACCCAGTACTTC. Protein sequence: CASSDRGGQETQYF.

There are many counts of this clonotype. The chain uses TRBV18 and TRBJ1-2; TRBD1 is a possible D gene (5 bases). The CDR3 totals 15 residues. CDR1 is KGHSH, CDR2 LQKENI, per germline. Trimming left V 3 bases short and J 8 bases short, with 19 bases between. CDR3 DNA sequence: TGTGCCAGCTCACCCACGGGACTGGCCCTAGGAGGCTACACCTTC. Translated, it gives CASSPTGLALGGYTF.

The chain couples TRBV27 to TRBJ1-1; 7 bases fit TRBD1. The length of the CDR3 is 15 residues. Germline V CDR1 and CDR2: MNHEY, SMNVEV (reference sequence). The ends lost 2 bases at V and 1 base at J; junction bases unmatched: 4. For the CDR3, the DNA is TGTGCCAGCAGTTTAAAGGGGGCGCCGAACACTGAAGCTTTCTTT. Protein product: CASSLKGAPNTEAFF.

This clonotype was observed many times. CDR3 sequence reads: CASSRSGGSASTDTQYF. DNA of the CDR3: TGTGCCAGCAGCCGTAGCGGGGGTAGTGCTAGCACAGATACGCAGTATTTT. J is TRBJ2-3 and V is TRBV12-3 or TRBV12-4; 9 bases match TRBD2. The ends lost 6 bases at V and 0 bases at J; junction bases unmatched: 10. The CDR3 length is 17 residues.

This sequence joins TRBV11-3 and TRBJ2-1; D is perhaps TRBD1 (5 bases). Trimming shortened V by 5 bases and J by 15 bases, and 17 bases separated the two germline ends. CDR3 length: 12 residues. Germline values: CDR1 SGHNT, CDR2 YENEEA. DNA for the CDR3: TGTGCCAGCAGCCCCGAGGCAGGGTCTCCGTTCTTC. Translated, it gives CASSPEAGSPFF.

This clonotype was seen a handful of times. The gene calls are TRBV7-9 and TRBJ2-2; D may correspond to TRBD1 or TRBD2 (5 bases each). Germline V gene sequence: CDR1 SEHNR, CDR2 FQNEAQ (reference sequence). V lost 2 bases and J lost 4, with 11 bases in between. The CDR3 is 15 amino acids. Written as DNA, the CDR3 is TGTGCCAGCAGCTTAAGGGGACCATCCACCGGGGAGCTGTTTTTT. Residues: CASSLRGPSTGELFF.

This clonotype was seen more than once but under ten times. The V and J genes are TRBV2 and TRBJ2-1; 7 bases agree with TRBD2. V shed 1 base, J shed 4 bases, and the junction held 13 bases outside the gene matches. The CDR3 has 18 amino acids. From germline, CDR1 is SNHLY and CDR2 FYNNEI. The CDR3 region is CASSEVGKLALSYNEQFF. The CDR3 region has the DNA TGTGCCAGCAGTGAAGTGGGGAAACTAGCGCTATCTTACAATGAGCAGTTCTTC.

This clonotype was detected many times. The chain recombines TRBV20-1 with TRBJ2-7; no reliable D call. Germline CDR1 is DFQATT and CDR2 is SNEGSKA (reference sequence). The length of the CDR3 is 13 residues. V lost 5 bases, J lost 0 bases, and 11 bases lay in between. The CDR3 DNA is TGCAGTGCTCAAAAGACCGGCTCCTACGAGCAGTACTTC. This encodes CSAQKTGSYEQYF.

This chain joins TRBV12-3 or TRBV12-4 and TRBJ2-7; D is uncertain. The CDR3 contains 12 residues. Between the trimmed V and J ends, which lost 2 bases and 2 bases, there was a span of 4 bases. CDR3 DNA sequence: TGTGCCAGCAGTTTAAGCCCCTACGAGCAGTACTTC. This translates into CASSLSPYEQYF.

The rearrangement joins TRBV24-1 to TRBJ2-1; perhaps TRBD1 as D (6 bases). Germline V lookup: CDR1 KGHDR, CDR2 SFDVKD. Trimming took 1 base from V and 4 from J, leaving 7 bases between them. The CDR3 totals 14 residues. The DNA of the CDR3 is TGTGCCACCAGTGATTTACAGGGATACAATGAGCAGTTCTTC. Its protein is CATSDLQGYNEQFF.

This clonotype was seen only a few times. The rearrangement joins TRBV29-1 to TRBJ2-5; a weak D match, TRBD1 (5 bases). The CDR3 spans 13 residues. Germline lookup yields CDR1 SQVTM and CDR2 ANQGSEA. V lost 4 bases, J lost 7 bases, and 16 bases lay in between. The DNA for the CDR3 is TGCAGCGTTGGCCAGGGTGAGATTGGGACCCAGTACTTC. Protein product: CSVGQGEIGTQYF.

The chain joins TRBV20-1 to TRBJ2-5; D perhaps matches TRBD1 (5 bases). Germline-derived CDR1 and CDR2 are DFQATT and SNEGSKA (reference sequence). This CDR3 is 12 amino acids long. V shed 1 base and J shed 4 bases, with 7 bases lying between them. The CDR3 DNA sequence: TGCAGTGCTAGAGTCAGGGTAGAGACCCAGTACTTC. It codes for CSARVRVETQYF.